Each of the 20 T cell receptor beta chains below was sequenced from the same sample in a study of shared clonotypes between healthy human individuals. TCRdb's table, derived via immunoSEQ multiplex PCR, lists solely in-frame clones and lacks some. Of around 2.1 million clones in the sample, 95% were seen once. Sequencing was performed on naive CD4+ T cells sorted from blood. Noted subset: CD45RA+ positively selected. All receptors come from a man aged 18 to 29 in good health.

The gene calls are TRBV19 and TRBJ2-7; D is unclear. This CDR3 is built from 14 residues. With 4 bases removed from V and 0 bases from J, the gap between germline ends came to 10 bases. CDR1 LNHDA and CDR2 SQIVND come from the germline V gene (reference sequence). The CDR3 loop reads CASSKPGRSYEQYF. The CDR3 DNA is TGTGCCAGTAGTAAGCCGGGTCGCTCCTACGAGCAGTACTTC.

The chain has TRBV5-4 and TRBJ2-7; TRBD2 aligns across 9 bases. V lost 4 bases and J lost 4; bases outside the gene matches: 9. CDR3 length: 15 residues. CDR1 and CDR2 (germline): SGHNT, YYREEE (reference sequence). CDR3 residues: CASSDPTSGLYEQYF. The CDR3 DNA is TGTGCCAGCAGCGACCCGACTAGCGGACTATACGAGCAGTACTTC.

The chain has TRBV10-1 and TRBJ1-1; D gene ambiguous. V lost 8 bases and J 0 bases, leaving 10 bases between the germline ends. This CDR3 is 13 amino acids long. CDR1 is WNHNN, CDR2 SYGVQD, per germline (reference sequence). The chain's CDR3 is CASAGSLNTEAFF. CDR3 nucleotide sequence: TGCGCCAGCGCTGGAAGCCTGAACACTGAAGCTTTCTTT.

The rearrangement links TRBV30 to TRBJ2-1; D is uncertain. The germline CDR1 and CDR2 sequences are GTSNPN and SVGIG (reference sequence). V dropped 5 bases and J dropped 0 bases, with 8 bases sitting between them. This CDR3 is built from 13 residues. This CDR3 reads CAWYVSSYNEQFF. The CDR3 nucleotides read TGTGCCTGGTACGTGAGCTCCTACAATGAGCAGTTCTTC.

This chain uses TRBV5-6 with TRBJ1-6; 7 positions match TRBD1. V shed 4 bases, J shed 9 bases, and the junction held 10 bases outside the gene matches. Germline loops: CDR1 SGHDT, CDR2 YYEEEE. The CDR3 is 15 amino acids. CDR3 nucleotides: TGTGCCAGCAGCCGTAGACAGGGAGGTGGTTCACCCCTCCACTTT. Translated: CASSRRQGGGSPLHF.

The genes are TRBV10-3 and TRBJ2-5; TRBD1 might be the D (5 bases). The CDR3 loop spans 14 amino acids. The V gene lost 3 bases and the J gene lost 4 bases, with 12 bases spanning the gap. The germline gives CDR1 ENHRY, CDR2 SYGVKD. CDR3 residues: CAISDMDKLETQYF. CDR3 nucleotides: TGTGCCATCAGTGATATGGACAAGTTAGAGACCCAGTACTTC.

This chain links TRBV4-1 with TRBJ1-4; D is possibly TRBD1 (5 bases). The CDR3 runs 15 residues. V was pared by 0 bases and J by 8 bases, with 13 bases between. Germline CDR1 is MGHRA and CDR2 is YSYEKL. CDR3 DNA: TGCGCCAGCAGCCAAGAGGTGGGACCGGGGGAAAAACTGTTTTTT. Translating gives CASSQEVGPGEKLFF.

The chain is built from TRBV27 and TRBJ2-7, with 7 bases that match TRBD1. CDR3 length: 15 amino acids. CDR1 MNHEY and CDR2 SMNVEV come from the germline V gene (reference sequence). The V gene end was trimmed by 0 bases and the J gene end by 5 bases; junction bases not matched to a gene: 7. The CDR3: CASSLSTGVFDEQYF. In DNA, the CDR3 is TGTGCCAGCAGTTTATCTACAGGGGTATTCGACGAGCAGTACTTC.

For the CDR3, the DNA is TGTGCCAGCAGCTTAGCGGGGATCATTTACGAGCAGTACTTC. Its protein is CASSLAGIIYEQYF. The gene calls are TRBV7-9 and TRBJ2-7, with no clear D. The CDR3 runs to 14 residues. Trimming stripped 0 bases from V and 4 bases from J, with 10 bases between. Germline assignment: CDR1 SEHNR and CDR2 FQNEAQ (reference sequence). Combining the CDR3 with reference TRBV7-9 and TRBJ2-7 gives the whole variable domain DTGVSQNPRHKITKRGQNVTFRCDPISEHNRLYWYRQTLGQGPEFLTYFQNEAQLEKSRLLSDRFSAERPKGSFSTLEIQRTEQGDSAMYLCASSLAGIIYEQYFGPGTRLTVT.

This clone was detected once. Other DNA sequences in this specimen translate into the identical CDR3. The chain uses TRBV30 and TRBJ2-5; 7 positions agree with TRBD1. The germline CDR1 and CDR2 sequences are GTSNPN and SVGIG (reference sequence). J was trimmed by 3 bases and V by 3 bases; bases with no gene match: 1. The CDR3 extends over 12 amino acids. The CDR3 DNA reads TGTGCCTGGAGGGGACAGAAAGAGACCCAGTACTTC. Its protein is CAWRGQKETQYF.

Details on this clone: The sample contains more than one DNA sequence encoding this CDR3. The rearrangement links TRBV28 to TRBJ2-7; 9 positions agree with TRBD2. The V and J ends lost 10 bases and 0 bases, in that order; junction bases with no gene match: 1. From germline, CDR1 is MDHEN and CDR2 SYDVKM. CDR3 length: 12 residues. CDR3 nucleotide sequence: TGTGCCACGACTAGCGGCTCCTACGAGCAGTACTTC. Its translation: CATTSGSYEQYF.

The rearrangement links TRBV19 to TRBJ1-2; D is ambiguous. The V gene lost 0 bases and the J gene lost 0 bases, with 8 bases spanning the gap. Germline CDR1 LNHDA, CDR2 SQIVND (reference sequence). The length of the CDR3 is 15 residues. The CDR3 bases are TGTGCCAGTAGTATAGACGGAGGCTCTAACTATGGCTACACCTTC. It specifies CASSIDGGSNYGYTF.

In this sample, this clone turned up once. The CDR3 bases are TGCGCCAGCAGCCAAGGCCGACAGTTCTCCTACGAGCAGTACTTC. Its protein product is CASSQGRQFSYEQYF. This sequence joins TRBV4-1 and TRBJ2-7; D possibly corresponds to TRBD1 (5 bases). This CDR3 spans 15 amino acids. Germline assignment: CDR1 MGHRA and CDR2 YSYEKL. V was cut by 1 base and J by 0 bases, with 10 bases left in between.

The V call is TRBV6-1, the J call TRBJ1-5, with D possibly matching TRBD1 (6 bases). Germline-derived CDR1 and CDR2 are MNHNS and SASEGT. The CDR3 is 15 amino acids. V was shortened by 6 bases and J by 6 bases, with 18 bases between the two germline ends. The CDR3 loop is CASRVVGGAGQPQHF. CDR3 DNA sequence: TGTGCCAGCAGAGTGGTGGGGGGCGCCGGTCAGCCCCAGCATTTT.

The rearrangement joins TRBV7-9 to TRBJ2-3; 8 nucleotides agree with TRBD2. CDR3 size: 18 residues. V gave up 0 bases and J gave up 1 base; unmatched junction bases: 9. Germline V gene lookup returns CDR1 SEHNR and CDR2 FQNEAQ (reference sequence). CDR3 sequence (DNA): TGTGCCAGCAGCTTAGCCTCCCCAGCGGGAGTTGGCACAGATACGCAGTATTTT. It specifies CASSLASPAGVGTDTQYF. The full variable domain, with the rest looked up from reference TRBV7-9 and TRBJ2-3, is DTGVSQNPRHKITKRGQNVTFRCDPISEHNRLYWYRQTLGQGPEFLTYFQNEAQLEKSRLLSDRFSAERPKGSFSTLEIQRTEQGDSAMYLCASSLASPAGVGTDTQYFGPGTRLTVL.

The chain employs TRBV7-9 and TRBJ1-1; D gene uncertain. The germline V gene encodes CDR1 SEHNR and CDR2 FQNEAQ (reference sequence). Between the trimmed V and J ends, which lost 5 bases and 1 base, there was a span of 14 bases. The CDR3 consists of 15 residues. The CDR3 DNA reads TGTGCCAGCAGCCCTCGGGATCTGTGGAACACTGAAGCTTTCTTT. Amino acid sequence: CASSPRDLWNTEAFF. Drawing the rest from reference TRBV7-9 and TRBJ1-1, the complete variable domain is DTGVSQNPRHKITKRGQNVTFRCDPISEHNRLYWYRQTLGQGPEFLTYFQNEAQLEKSRLLSDRFSAERPKGSFSTLEIQRTEQGDSAMYLCASSPRDLWNTEAFFGQGTRLTVV.

The gene calls are TRBV4-1 and TRBJ2-4; 12 bases agree with TRBD2. This CDR3 is 20 amino acids long. V trimming: 4 bases; J trimming: 2 bases; junction bases outside the gene matches: 15. CDR1 is MGHRA and CDR2 is YSYEKL in the germline V gene. For the CDR3, the DNA is TGCGCCAGCAGCCGATTCCCTAGCGGGGGGGCCTTATCGCCCAAAAACATTCAGTACTTC. It encodes CASSRFPSGGALSPKNIQYF.

The chain recombines TRBV7-6 with TRBJ1-4; no definite D call. The CDR3 has 15 residues. V lost 4 bases and J lost 5, with 14 bases in between. CDR1 and CDR2 (germline): SGHVS, FNYEAQ. CDR3: CASSSRRGQNEKLFF. CDR3 DNA: TGTGCCAGCAGCTCTCGTCGAGGGCAAAATGAAAAACTGTTTTTT.

The rearrangement joins TRBV7-9 to TRBJ1-4; D is unresolved. Looked up from germline, CDR1 is SEHNR and CDR2 is FQNEAQ (reference sequence). The V gene lost 4 bases and the J gene lost 4 bases, with 13 bases spanning the gap. The CDR3 runs to 15 residues. This chain's CDR3 is CASSSAGVVNEKLFF. The CDR3 nucleotides read TGTGCCAGCAGCTCTGCTGGGGTGGTTAATGAAAAACTGTTTTTT.

This chain links TRBV9 with TRBJ1-4; a possible D gene is TRBD1 (6 bases). The CDR3 is 14 residues long. In germline, CDR1 is SGDLS, CDR2 YYNGEE. V lost 4 bases, J lost 3 bases, and 10 bases lay in between. This chain's CDR3 is CASSMGQPNEKLFF. For the CDR3, the DNA is TGTGCCAGCAGCATGGGACAACCTAATGAAAAACTGTTTTTT.